One sample yielded the 32 T cell receptor beta chains listed below, sequenced in a study of cytomegalovirus exposure and HLA in healthy donors. PCR was performed using 60 Vbeta and 13 Jbeta primers. TCRdb's table, derived via immunoSEQ multiplex PCR, lists solely in-frame clones and lacks some. The table lists over 110,000 clones, around 72% of them singletons. The sequencing input was PBMCs. The receptors were gathered from a woman in her thirties or forties in good health and CMV-seronegative.

This chain links TRBV15 with TRBJ1-5; D is possibly TRBD1 (5 bases). CDR1 and CDR2 (germline): LNHNV, YYDKDF (reference sequence). The CDR3 covers 16 residues. V was pared by 0 bases and J by 7 bases, with 16 bases between. CDR3 DNA sequence: TGTGCCACCAGCAGAGAGGTTGCAGGGCAGGAGCAGCCCCAGCATTTT. Its protein product is CATSREVAGQEQPQHF.

The chain combines TRBV7-9 with TRBJ1-4; D uncertain. The CDR3 extends over 13 amino acids. The V gene's germline CDR1 is SEHNR and CDR2 FQNEAQ (reference sequence). Trimming stripped 7 bases from V and 3 bases from J, with 9 bases between. The CDR3 is CASTEGPNEKLFF. CDR3 DNA sequence: TGTGCCAGCACCGAGGGCCCTAATGAAAAACTGTTTTTT.

This chain joins TRBV18 and TRBJ2-7; 9 bases are a match to TRBD1. Germline assignment: CDR1 KGHSH and CDR2 LQKENI. J gave up 6 bases and V 3 bases, and 6 bases lay outside the gene matches. The CDR3 is made up of 14 amino acids. CDR3 sequence reads: CASSPTTGGGEQYV. For the CDR3, the DNA is TGTGCCAGCTCACCGACGACAGGGGGTGGCGAGCAGTACGTC.

The chain recombines TRBV27 with TRBJ1-6, with TRBD1 matching over 10 bases. With V trimmed by 5 bases and J by 6 bases, 4 bases remained unmatched. The CDR3 is 15 residues long. The germline V gene has CDR1 MNHEY and CDR2 SMNVEV (reference sequence). CDR3 bases: TGTGCCAGCAGTCCCGGGACAGGGGCTAATTCACCCCTCCACTTT. The encoded protein is CASSPGTGANSPLHF.

This clone was recorded only once. This chain uses TRBV7-8 with TRBJ1-1; a possible D gene is TRBD1 (6 bases). Germline CDR1 SGHVS, CDR2 FQNEAQ. V lost 5 bases to trimming and J lost 3 bases, with 10 bases between them. The CDR3 is 13 amino acids. For the CDR3, the DNA is TGTGCCAGCAGCCCTGAGGGGGACACTGAAGCTTTCTTT. It specifies CASSPEGDTEAFF.

The CDR3 region is CASIPIQGSGGYTF. In DNA, the CDR3 is TGTGCCAGCATTCCGATTCAGGGGTCGGGGGGCTACACCTTC. V gene TRBV6-5 combines with J gene TRBJ1-2, with a possible D match to TRBD1 (6 bases). The CDR3 consists of 14 residues. V lost 7 bases to trimming and J lost 8 bases, with 20 bases between them. The germline CDR1 and CDR2 sequences are MNHEY and SVGAGI.

This chain connects TRBV27 to TRBJ1-1; perhaps TRBD1 as D (5 bases). Trimming took off 6 bases at V and 10 bases at J, with 18 bases between the two ends. There are 13 residues in the CDR3. CDR1 and CDR2 (germline): MNHEY, SMNVEV (reference sequence). CDR3 residues: CASSRTWGDLAFF. The DNA for the CDR3 is TGTGCCAGCAGCCGCACATGGGGGGACCTAGCTTTCTTT.

CDR3 amino acids: CASSPPTGCSLHF. As DNA, the CDR3 is TGTGCCAGCTCACCACCTACAGGGTGCTCCCTCCACTTT. The rearrangement uses TRBV18 and TRBJ1-6; tentatively, D is TRBD1 (6 bases). V was shortened by 0 bases and J by 14 bases, with 11 bases between the two germline ends. The CDR3 has 13 residues. In germline, CDR1 is KGHSH, CDR2 LQKENI.

The CDR3 DNA reads as TGTGCCATCACCGCGGACAGGCAAGAGACCCAGTACTTC. Translated: CAITADRQETQYF. The chain links TRBV10-3 to TRBJ2-5; 7 bases agree with TRBD1. Germline V lookup: CDR1 ENHRY, CDR2 SYGVKD. Trimming cost V 7 bases and J 2 bases; bases outside gene matches: 4. This CDR3 is 13 amino acids long.

For the CDR3, the DNA is TGCGCCAGCAAGCGGGGGCTAAACACTGAAGCTTTCTTT. It specifies CASKRGLNTEAFF. The chain is built from TRBV5-1 and TRBJ1-1; perhaps TRBD1 as D (6 bases). Germline V gene data show CDR1 as SGHRS and CDR2 as YFSETQ. V was shortened by 6 bases and J by 2 bases, with 11 bases between the two germline ends. CDR3 size: 13 residues.

The chain joins TRBV27 to TRBJ1-2, with 7 bases identical to TRBD1. Germline V gene lookup returns CDR1 MNHEY and CDR2 SMNVEV (reference sequence). V was clipped by 5 bases and J by 0 bases; unmatched bases: 15. The CDR3 is made up of 18 amino acids. The CDR3 sequence is CASSNTRQGFRPNYGYTF. The CDR3 bases are TGTGCCAGCAGTAATACAAGACAGGGTTTTAGGCCTAACTATGGCTACACCTTC.

This clone was detected only a few times. This chain connects TRBV19 to TRBJ2-5; TRBD1 might be the D (6 bases). Germline loops: CDR1 LNHDA, CDR2 SQIVND (reference sequence). The CDR3 runs 14 residues. V was pared by 4 bases and J by 0 bases, with 9 bases between. CDR3: CASSTQGNQETQYF. As DNA, the CDR3 is TGTGCCAGTAGTACCCAGGGGAACCAAGAGACCCAGTACTTC. Full variable domain (rest looked up from reference TRBV19 and TRBJ2-5): DGGITQSPKYLFRKEGQNVTLSCEQNLNHDAMYWYRQDPGQGLRLIYYSQIVNDFQKGDIAEGYSVSREKKESFPLTVTSAQKNPTAFYLCASSTQGNQETQYFGPGTRLLVL.

The CDR3, as DNA: TGTGCCAGCAGCTGGGCAGTTACCAATCAGCCCCAGCATTTT. This gives the protein CASSWAVTNQPQHF. J is TRBJ1-5 and V is TRBV5-5; D is unclear. The CDR3 loop spans 14 amino acids. Germline assignment: CDR1 SGHKS and CDR2 YYEKEE (reference sequence). V gave up 3 bases and J gave up 3 bases, with 10 bases separating them.

The chain uses TRBV27 and TRBJ2-7, with 9 bases identical to TRBD1. This CDR3 region has 14 residues. Germline values: CDR1 MNHEY, CDR2 SMNVEV (reference sequence). The V and J ends lost 6 bases and 4 bases, in that order; junction bases with no gene match: 7. This chain's CDR3 is CASRGGDREYEQYF. DNA for the CDR3: TGTGCCAGCAGGGGGGGGGACAGGGAGTACGAGCAGTACTTC.

V usage is TRBV28 and J usage is TRBJ1-4; D is unclear. CDR1 MDHEN and CDR2 SYDVKM come from the germline V gene. Trimming removed 4 bases at V and 5 bases at J, with 8 bases between. CDR3 length: 13 amino acids. The CDR3 here is CASSSPYNEKLFF. DNA of the CDR3: TGTGCCAGCAGTTCCCCCTACAATGAAAAACTGTTTTTT. Filled out from reference TRBV28 and TRBJ1-4, the complete variable domain reads DVKVTQSSRYLVKRTGEKVFLECVQDMDHENMFWYRQDPGLGLRLIYFSYDVKMKEKGDIPEGYSVSREKKERFSLILESASTNQTSMYLCASSSPYNEKLFFGSGTQLSVL.

The J gene is TRBJ2-3, the V gene TRBV5-1; TRBD2 matches 9 bases. Germline CDR1 and CDR2: SGHRS and YFSETQ. Trimming removed 4 bases from V and 1 base from J; junction bases left unmatched: 7. The CDR3 contains 16 residues. The CDR3 spells CASSDNPSGGTDTQYF. CDR3 sequence (DNA): TGCGCCAGCAGCGACAACCCTAGCGGGGGCACAGATACGCAGTATTTT.

This clone appeared once. The gene calls are TRBV28 and TRBJ2-4, with D maybe TRBD1 (5 bases). Looked up from germline, CDR1 is MDHEN and CDR2 is SYDVKM. The CDR3 runs to 16 residues. V dropped 2 bases and J dropped 2 bases, with 13 bases sitting between them. This CDR3 is CASSLRGSRTKNIQYF. CDR3 sequence (DNA): TGTGCCAGCAGTTTAAGGGGTAGCCGTACCAAAAACATTCAGTACTTC.

This chain links TRBV7-3 with TRBJ2-2; D is perhaps TRBD1 (5 bases). Germline V gene lookup returns CDR1 SGHTA and CDR2 FQGTGA. The germline V and J ends were trimmed by 0 bases and 4 bases, with 12 bases remaining between them. This CDR3 comprises 16 residues. The CDR3 DNA is TGTGCCAGCAGCTTAACAGTCCCAGGGCCCACCGGGGAGCTGTTTTTT. It encodes CASSLTVPGPTGELFF. Full variable domain (remainder filled in from reference TRBV7-3 and TRBJ2-2): GAGVSQTPSNKVTEKGKYVELRCDPISGHTALYWYRQSLGQGPEFLIYFQGTGAADDSGLPNDRFFAVRPEGSVSTLKIQRTERGDSAVYLCASSLTVPGPTGELFFGEGSRLTVL.

The genes are TRBV5-5 and TRBJ1-5; 7 bases line up with TRBD1. J was trimmed by 4 bases and V by 6 bases; bases with no gene match: 10. The CDR3 has 15 residues. Germline loops: CDR1 SGHKS, CDR2 YYEKEE (reference sequence). CDR3: CASTTTGFGNQPQHF. For the CDR3, the DNA is TGTGCCAGCACCACGACAGGGTTTGGTAATCAGCCCCAGCATTTT.

This chain connects TRBV7-6 to TRBJ1-2, with 10 nucleotides matching TRBD1. The CDR3 has 16 amino acids. The germline V gene encodes CDR1 SGHVS and CDR2 FNYEAQ. Trimming at V came to 5 bases and at J to 4 bases, leaving 10 bases not matched to a gene. CDR3 in DNA: TGTGCCAGCAGCCTCCAGTCGGGACAGGGGACCTATGGCTACACCTTC. Amino acid sequence: CASSLQSGQGTYGYTF. The whole variable domain, remainder taken from reference TRBV7-6 and TRBJ1-2, is GAGVSQSPRYKVTKRGQDVALRCDPISGHVSLYWYRQALGQGPEFLTYFNYEAQQDKSGLPNDRFSAERPEGSISTLTIQRTEQRDSAMYRCASSLQSGQGTYGYTFGSGTRLTVV.

V usage is TRBV19 and J usage is TRBJ1-2; 8 nucleotides agree with TRBD1. This CDR3 comprises 15 residues. With 3 bases clipped from V and 3 bases from J, the junction kept 6 bases outside the gene matches. Germline CDR1 and CDR2: LNHDA and SQIVND (reference sequence). CDR3 in DNA: TGTGCCAGTAGTATCAGACAGGGGAATTACTATGGCTACACCTTC. Protein product: CASSIRQGNYYGYTF.

This chain uses TRBV19 with TRBJ1-1; possibly TRBD1 for D (5 bases). CDR3 length: 11 amino acids. V was cut by 3 bases and J by 11 bases, with 10 bases left in between. The germline CDR1 and CDR2 sequences are LNHDA and SQIVND (reference sequence). CDR3: CASSIGAYAFF. CDR3 DNA: TGTGCCAGTAGTATTGGGGCATATGCTTTCTTT.

CDR3 in amino acids: CASSPRLPGQGGSPLHF. The CDR3, as DNA: TGTGCCAGCAGCCCAAGACTGCCGGGACAGGGAGGTTCACCCCTCCACTTT. V usage is TRBV4-2 and J usage is TRBJ1-6; 9 bases fit TRBD1. The germline V gene has CDR1 LGHNA and CDR2 YNFKEQ. The CDR3 is 17 amino acids. V trimming: 4 bases; J trimming: 9 bases; junction bases outside the gene matches: 13.

This clone was seen repeatedly, ten times or more. CDR3 protein: CASSESGVTYNEQFF. Written as DNA, the CDR3 is TGTGCCAGCAGTGAGAGCGGGGTGACCTACAATGAGCAGTTCTTC. V usage is TRBV2 and J usage is TRBJ2-1; 7 positions match TRBD2. With 3 bases clipped from V and 2 bases from J, the junction kept 4 bases outside the gene matches. Germline V gene lookup returns CDR1 SNHLY and CDR2 FYNNEI. The CDR3 runs to 15 residues.

This chain joins TRBV5-6 and TRBJ2-1, with D unresolved. V shed 0 bases and J shed 8 bases, with 9 bases lying between them. The CDR3 has 13 amino acids. The germline V gene has CDR1 SGHDT and CDR2 YYEEEE. CDR3 residues: CASSLGPGHEQFF. In nucleotides, the CDR3 is TGTGCCAGCAGCTTGGGCCCTGGGCATGAGCAGTTCTTC.

The chain couples TRBV5-4 to TRBJ2-7, with D perhaps matching TRBD1 (6 bases). The CDR3 length is 14 residues. Germline V CDR1 and CDR2: SGHNT, YYREEE (reference sequence). Trimming pared 3 bases from V and 2 bases from J, leaving 12 bases between. DNA for the CDR3: TGTGCCAGCAGCTCAAGGGACACACCCTACGAGCAGTACTTC. Amino acids: CASSSRDTPYEQYF. Full variable domain (remainder filled in from reference TRBV5-4 and TRBJ2-7): ETGVTQSPTHLIKTRGQQVTLRCSSQSGHNTVSWYQQALGQGPQFIFQYYREEENGRGNFPPRFSGLQFPNYSSELNVNALELDDSALYLCASSSRDTPYEQYFGPGTRLTVT.

This clone was recorded once. V and J are TRBV29-1 and TRBJ2-1; a weak D match, TRBD1 (6 bases). CDR1 SQVTM and CDR2 ANQGSEA come from the germline V gene. Between the trimmed V and J ends, which lost 1 base and 10 bases, there was a span of 14 bases. This CDR3 region has 13 residues. CDR3 DNA sequence: TGCAGCGTTGAAGTGAAGCATCAGGGGGAGCAGTTCTTC. Translating gives CSVEVKHQGEQFF.

The V gene is TRBV4-1, the J gene TRBJ2-5, with TRBD2 identical over 8 bases. V shed 0 bases and J 6 bases; nucleotides not matched to a gene: 9. In germline, CDR1 is MGHRA, CDR2 YSYEKL. The CDR3 runs 16 residues. CDR3 loop: CASSQDSAGGRKTQYF. For the CDR3, the DNA is TGCGCCAGCAGCCAAGATAGCGCGGGGGGAAGAAAGACCCAGTACTTC.

This clone showed up just once. The chain uses TRBV4-1 and TRBJ1-6; D may be TRBD1 (5 bases). Germline V gene sequence: CDR1 MGHRA, CDR2 YSYEKL. This CDR3 comprises 16 residues. With 0 bases removed from V and 0 bases from J, the gap between germline ends came to 6 bases. CDR3 sequence reads: CASSQDTGSYNSPLHF. CDR3 bases: TGCGCCAGCAGCCAAGATACAGGCTCCTATAATTCACCCCTCCACTTT.

The sample holds one count of this clone. The rearrangement joins TRBV5-4 to TRBJ1-1, with D maybe TRBD1 (6 bases). Trimming cost V 3 bases and J 3 bases, with 15 bases left between them. The length of the CDR3 is 15 residues. Germline lookup yields CDR1 SGHNT and CDR2 YYREEE (reference sequence). The CDR3 reads CASSSEGGLYTEAFF. The CDR3 DNA reads as TGTGCCAGCAGCTCCGAAGGGGGTTTGTACACTGAAGCTTTCTTT.

The chain recombines TRBV29-1 with TRBJ2-3; D not certain. The length of the CDR3 is 12 residues. The V and J ends lost 5 bases and 12 bases respectively, with 18 bases between them. Germline V gives CDR1 SQVTM, CDR2 ANQGSEA. CDR3 coding DNA: TGCAGCGTTCTTGACAACGAAAAATTACAGTATTTT. Amino acid sequence: CSVLDNEKLQYF.

The chain is built from TRBV19 and TRBJ2-2, with 13 bases identical to TRBD2. From germline, CDR1 is LNHDA and CDR2 SQIVND (reference sequence). With 4 bases clipped from V and 1 base from J, the junction kept 18 bases outside the gene matches. The CDR3 length is 22 residues. The chain's CDR3 is CASSKRTGSGLAGTKNTGELFF. CDR3 nucleotides: TGTGCCAGTAGTAAACGGACAGGGTCGGGACTAGCGGGGACTAAGAACACCGGGGAGCTGTTTTTT.